The 10 T cell receptor beta chains in this list originate from one sample, sequenced in a study of T-cell memory formation after mild COVID-19 listed by TCRdb under 2021. Receptor libraries were prepared by 5' RACE. The reads were generated on an Illumina NovaSeq 6000. TCRdb's own reprocessing of the public reads used fastp at Q25 and MiXCR and kept productive beta chains. Each CDR3 protein gets just one entry, which takes the most common genes and DNA from the rows behind it. The sample profile shows 300,000 to 400,000 distinct CDR3 sequences; roughly 21% of them were found once. The ten biggest clones cover around an eighth of the sample. The sequencing sample was made of PBMCs or a T cell subset sorted from them (not recorded which). These receptors came from an adult woman who had mild COVID-19 (a few samples of this study predate the infection). The sample titles of this study are shuffled in the database, so cell type and time point are left out; the donor was told from shared clones.

The genes are TRBV7-6 and TRBJ1-4; D ambiguous. V lost 5 bases and J 7 bases, leaving 11 bases between the germline ends. The germline gives CDR1 SGHVS, CDR2 FNYEAQ. There are 13 residues in the CDR3. Written as DNA, the CDR3 is TGTGCCAGCAGCCCACAAAGAGGTGAAAAACTGTTTTTT. Amino acid sequence: CASSPQRGEKLFF.

This chain links TRBV25-1 with TRBJ2-7; D is possibly TRBD1 (5 bases). Germline V gene lookup returns CDR1 MGHDK and CDR2 SYGVNS. This CDR3 has 15 residues. Trimming removed 2 bases from V and 0 bases from J, with 11 bases in between. The CDR3 nucleotides are TGTGCCAGCAGTGAAACAGGCTTTAGCTCCTACGAGCAGTACTTC. Translating gives CASSETGFSSYEQYF.

This clonotype came up a few times. This chain joins TRBV24-1 and TRBJ2-1; 7 bases map to TRBD1. CDR3 size: 13 residues. Germline V gene sequence: CDR1 KGHDR, CDR2 SFDVKD. Trimming cost V 4 bases and J 5 bases; bases outside gene matches: 1. For the CDR3, the DNA is TGTGCCACCAGTGACCAGGGGGACAATGAGCAGTTCTTC. Translating gives CATSDQGDNEQFF.

This clonotype came up a few times. The chain combines TRBV11-2 with TRBJ2-3; 16 nucleotides match TRBD2. The germline V gene encodes CDR1 SGHAT and CDR2 FQNNGV. The CDR3 covers 17 residues. V trimming: 3 bases; J trimming: 11 bases; junction bases outside the gene matches: 11. This CDR3 is CASSFTGTSGRARKQYF. Here the CDR3 DNA reads TGTGCCAGCAGCTTTACCGGGACTAGCGGGAGGGCCCGTAAGCAGTATTTT.

This clonotype has just a few counts. The chain is built from TRBV12-3 or TRBV12-4 and TRBJ2-5, with D uncertain. The V end lost 7 bases, the J end lost 6 bases, and 15 bases lay between the germline ends. The CDR3 length is 13 residues. CDR3 nucleotide sequence: TGTGCCAGCACCCTAAGGGTAGCACAGACCCAGTACTTC. Translation: CASTLRVAQTQYF.

This chain uses TRBV10-2 with TRBJ2-7; 14 bases agree with TRBD2. Germline CDR1 WSHSY, CDR2 SAAADI. The CDR3 covers 16 residues. Trimming at V came to 4 bases and at J to 7 bases, leaving 9 bases not matched to a gene. The CDR3 loop is CASSGGTSGSSGEQYF. The CDR3 DNA follows: TGCGCCAGCAGTGGGGGGACTAGCGGGAGCTCGGGGGAGCAGTACTTC.

This clonotype was recorded a few times. V and J are TRBV20-1 and TRBJ2-5; TRBD1 matches at 7 bases. The length of the CDR3 is 15 residues. Looked up from germline, CDR1 is DFQATT and CDR2 is SNEGSKA (reference sequence). The ends lost 6 bases at V and 5 bases at J; junction bases unmatched: 15. The CDR3 sequence: CSARLPTGNQETQYF. Written as DNA, the CDR3 is TGCAGTGCGAGACTTCCGACAGGGAATCAGGAGACCCAGTACTTC.

The V call is TRBV29-1, the J call TRBJ2-3; D possibly matches TRBD1 or TRBD2 (5 bases each). With 6 bases removed from V and 2 bases from J, the gap between germline ends came to 18 bases. CDR1 and CDR2 (germline): SQVTM, ANQGSEA. The CDR3 consists of 15 residues. The CDR3 DNA follows: TGCAGCGTGCGCTCCGGGACCTACCACACAGATACGCAGTATTTT. Protein sequence: CSVRSGTYHTDTQYF.

This chain connects TRBV6-2 or TRBV6-3 to TRBJ2-4, with D possibly TRBD2 on 5 matching bases. The V gene lost 4 bases and the J gene lost 4 bases, with 14 bases spanning the gap. Germline values: CDR1 MNHEY, CDR2 SVGEGT. CDR3 size: 15 residues. Written as DNA, the CDR3 is TGTGCCAGCAGTTGGGCAATGTCGGGAAAAAACATTCAGTACTTC. Encoded protein: CASSWAMSGKNIQYF.

The chain combines TRBV5-6 with TRBJ2-5, with TRBD1 matching 7 bases. J lost 13 bases, V lost 1 base, and 13 bases had no gene match. Germline V lookup: CDR1 SGHDT, CDR2 YYEEEE. The CDR3 is 14 amino acids. This chain's CDR3 is CASSLRGQVGVWYF. The DNA for the CDR3 is TGTGCCAGCAGCTTGCGCGGACAGGTTGGGGTTTGGTACTTC.